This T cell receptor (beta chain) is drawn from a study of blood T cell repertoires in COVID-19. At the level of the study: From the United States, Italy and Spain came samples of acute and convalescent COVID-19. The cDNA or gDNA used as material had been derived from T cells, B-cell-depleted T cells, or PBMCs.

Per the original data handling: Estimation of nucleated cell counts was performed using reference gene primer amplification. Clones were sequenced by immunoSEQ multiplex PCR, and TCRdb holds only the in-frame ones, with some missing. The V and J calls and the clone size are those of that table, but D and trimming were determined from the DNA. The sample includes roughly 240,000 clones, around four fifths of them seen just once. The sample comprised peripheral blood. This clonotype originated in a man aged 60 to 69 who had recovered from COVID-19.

The CDR3 DNA reads TGTGCCAGCAGTTTAATATTAGGGGTTGAAGCTTTCTTT. It encodes CASSLILGVEAFF. The J gene is TRBJ1-1, the V gene TRBV12-3 or TRBV12-4; a weak D match, TRBD1 (5 bases). Trimming removed 2 bases from V and 7 bases from J, with 11 bases in between. The CDR3 is 13 amino acids.